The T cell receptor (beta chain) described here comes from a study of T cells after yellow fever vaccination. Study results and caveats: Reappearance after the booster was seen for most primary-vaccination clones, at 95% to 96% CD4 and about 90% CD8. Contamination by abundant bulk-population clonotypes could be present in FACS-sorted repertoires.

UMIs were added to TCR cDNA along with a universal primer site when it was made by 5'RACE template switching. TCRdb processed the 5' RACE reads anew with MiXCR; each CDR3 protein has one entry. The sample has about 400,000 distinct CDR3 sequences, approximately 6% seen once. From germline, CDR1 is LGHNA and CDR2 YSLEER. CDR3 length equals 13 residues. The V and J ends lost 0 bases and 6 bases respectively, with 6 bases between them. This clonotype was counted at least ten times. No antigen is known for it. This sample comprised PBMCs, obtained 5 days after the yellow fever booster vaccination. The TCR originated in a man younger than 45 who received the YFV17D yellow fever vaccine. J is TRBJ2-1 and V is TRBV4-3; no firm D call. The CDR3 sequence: CASSQDWANEQFF. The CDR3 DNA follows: TGCGCCAGCAGCCAAGATTGGGCCAATGAGCAGTTCTTC.